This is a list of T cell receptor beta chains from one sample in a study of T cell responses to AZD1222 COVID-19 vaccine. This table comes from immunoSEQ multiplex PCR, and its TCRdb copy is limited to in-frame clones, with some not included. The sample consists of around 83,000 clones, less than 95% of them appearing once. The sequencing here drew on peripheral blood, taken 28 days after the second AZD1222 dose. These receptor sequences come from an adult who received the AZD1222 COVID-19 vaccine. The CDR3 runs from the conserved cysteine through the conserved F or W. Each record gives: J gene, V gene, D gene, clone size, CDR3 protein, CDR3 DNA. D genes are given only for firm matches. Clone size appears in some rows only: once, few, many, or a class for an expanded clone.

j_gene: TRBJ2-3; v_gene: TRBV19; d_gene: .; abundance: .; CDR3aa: CASSIYGGTDTQYF; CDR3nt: TGTGCCAGTAGTATATACGGGGGCACAGATACGCAGTATTTT
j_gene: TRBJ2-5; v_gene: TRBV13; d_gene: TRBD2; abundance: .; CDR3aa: CASSSRAGQETQYF; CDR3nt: TGTGCCAGCAGCTCCCGAGCGGGGCAAGAGACCCAGTACTTC
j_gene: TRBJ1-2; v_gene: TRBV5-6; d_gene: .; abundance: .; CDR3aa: CASSLATGASNYGYTF; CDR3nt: TGTGCCAGCAGCCTCGCGACAGGCGCTTCTAACTATGGCTACACCTTC
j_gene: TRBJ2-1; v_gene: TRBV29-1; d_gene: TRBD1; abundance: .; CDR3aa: CSGGQGLNEQFF; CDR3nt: TGCAGCGGAGGACAGGGGCTAAATGAGCAGTTCTTC
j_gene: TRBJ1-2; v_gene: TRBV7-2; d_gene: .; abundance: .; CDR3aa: CASSLYGGSRGYTF; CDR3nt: TGTGCCAGCAGCTTATACGGGGGATCACGAGGCTACACCTTC
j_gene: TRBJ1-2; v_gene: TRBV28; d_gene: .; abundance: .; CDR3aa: CASSLILLNYGYTF; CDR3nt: TGTGCCAGCAGCCTCATACTTCTCAACTATGGCTACACCTTC
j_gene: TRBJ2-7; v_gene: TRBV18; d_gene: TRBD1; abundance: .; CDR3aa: CASSPGTGSYEQYF; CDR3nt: TGTGCCAGCTCACCGGGGACAGGGTCATACGAGCAGTACTTC
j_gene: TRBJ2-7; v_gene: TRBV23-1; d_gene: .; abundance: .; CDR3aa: CASSPGFTYEQYF; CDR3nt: TGCGCCAGCAGTCCAGGGTTTACCTACGAGCAGTACTTC
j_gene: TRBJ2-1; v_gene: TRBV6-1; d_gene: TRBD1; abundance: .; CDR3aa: CASTRLGQGYNEQFF; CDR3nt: TGTGCCAGCACCCGGCTCGGACAGGGGTACAATGAGCAGTTCTTC
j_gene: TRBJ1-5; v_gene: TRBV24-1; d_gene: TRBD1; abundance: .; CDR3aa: CATSDTTGYQPQHF; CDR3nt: TGTGCCACCAGTGACACGACAGGGTATCAGCCCCAGCATTTT
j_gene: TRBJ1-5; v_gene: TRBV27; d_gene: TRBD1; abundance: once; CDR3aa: CASQRDGTVPSLQPQHF; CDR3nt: TGTGCCAGCCAACGGGACGGGACAGTCCCTTCTCTTCAGCCCCAGCATTTT
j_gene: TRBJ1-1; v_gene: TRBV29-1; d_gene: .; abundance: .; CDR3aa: CSVGNRGNTEAFF; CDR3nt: TGCAGCGTTGGTAACAGAGGGAACACTGAAGCTTTCTTT
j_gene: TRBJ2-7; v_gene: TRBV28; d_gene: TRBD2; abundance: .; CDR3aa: CASSRGSSGSSRGEQYF; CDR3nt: TGTGCCAGCAGTCGAGGGAGTAGCGGGTCTTCAAGGGGCGAGCAGTACTTC
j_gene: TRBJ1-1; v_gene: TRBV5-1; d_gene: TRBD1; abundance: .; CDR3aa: CASSFGRGQGTEAFF; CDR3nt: TGCGCCAGCAGCTTTGGAAGGGGGCAAGGGACTGAAGCTTTCTTT
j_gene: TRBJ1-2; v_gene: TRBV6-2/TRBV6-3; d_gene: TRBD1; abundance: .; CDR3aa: CASSQDRGSGYGYTF; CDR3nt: TGTGCCAGCAGCCAAGACAGGGGGTCCGGTTATGGCTACACCTTC
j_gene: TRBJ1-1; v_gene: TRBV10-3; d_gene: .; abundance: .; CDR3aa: CAIRTTRLNTEAFF; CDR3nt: TGTGCCATCAGAACGACTAGGCTGAACACTGAAGCTTTCTTT
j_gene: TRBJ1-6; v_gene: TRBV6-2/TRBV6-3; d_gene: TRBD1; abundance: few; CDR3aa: CASSTGQGVPYNSPLHF; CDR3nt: TGTGCCAGCAGCACCGGACAGGGAGTACCCTATAATTCACCCCTCCACTTT
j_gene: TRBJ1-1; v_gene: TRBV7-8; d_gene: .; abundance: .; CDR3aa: CASSLEGARTEAFF; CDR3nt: TGTGCCAGCAGCTTAGAAGGGGCGCGAACTGAAGCTTTCTTT
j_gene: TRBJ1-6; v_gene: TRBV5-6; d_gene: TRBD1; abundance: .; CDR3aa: CASSQTGGTGSPLHF; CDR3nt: TGTGCCAGCAGCCAGACAGGGGGGACTGGGTCACCCCTCCACTTT
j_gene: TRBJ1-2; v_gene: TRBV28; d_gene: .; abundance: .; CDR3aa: CASSYRQANYGYTF; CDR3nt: TGTGCCAGCAGTTACAGACAGGCCAACTATGGCTACACCTTC
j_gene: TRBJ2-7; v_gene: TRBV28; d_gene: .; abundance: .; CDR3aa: CASRPRIRARRGLEQYF; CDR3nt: TGTGCCAGCAGGCCTCGGATACGGGCCAGGCGGGGTCTAGAGCAGTACTTC
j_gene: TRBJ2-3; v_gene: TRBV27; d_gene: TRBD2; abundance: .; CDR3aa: CASSYLMIAGISTDTQYF; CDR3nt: TGTGCCAGCAGTTACTTAATGATAGCGGGCATTAGCACAGATACGCAGTATTTT
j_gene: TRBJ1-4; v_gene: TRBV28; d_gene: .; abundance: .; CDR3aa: CASSPPRHRVEKLFF; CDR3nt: TGTGCCAGCAGTCCGCCCCGGCATCGGGTTGAAAAACTGTTTTTT
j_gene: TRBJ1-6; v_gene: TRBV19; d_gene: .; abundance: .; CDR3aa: CASIRTAGAHSPLHF; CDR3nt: TGTGCCAGTATCCGGACAGCCGGGGCTCATTCACCCCTCCACTTT
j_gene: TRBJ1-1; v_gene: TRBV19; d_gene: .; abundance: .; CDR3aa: CASSMEGGKWTEAFF; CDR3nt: TGTGCCAGTAGCATGGAGGGAGGGAAGTGGACTGAAGCTTTCTTT
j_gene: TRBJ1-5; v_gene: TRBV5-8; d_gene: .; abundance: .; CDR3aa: CASSFVRQGGAQHF; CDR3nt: TGTGCCAGCAGCTTCGTTAGACAAGGAGGAGCCCAGCATTTT
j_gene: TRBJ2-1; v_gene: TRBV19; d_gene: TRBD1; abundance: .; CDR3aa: CASSMAGTGRVF; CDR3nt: TGTGCCAGTAGTATGGCCGGGACAGGGCGGGTCTTC
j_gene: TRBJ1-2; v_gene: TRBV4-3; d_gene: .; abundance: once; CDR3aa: CASSQEDGPYGYTF; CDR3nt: TGCGCCAGCAGCCAGGAGGACGGCCCGTATGGCTACACCTTC
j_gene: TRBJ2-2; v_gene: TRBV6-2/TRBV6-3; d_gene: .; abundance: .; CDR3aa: CASSYPGGATTGELFF; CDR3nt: TGTGCCAGCAGTTACCCTGGGGGGGCGACCACCGGGGAGCTGTTTTTT
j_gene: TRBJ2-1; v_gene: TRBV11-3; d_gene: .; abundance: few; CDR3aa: CASSLGQGTYNEQFF; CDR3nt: TGTGCCAGCAGCTTAGGGCAGGGGACCTACAATGAGCAGTTCTTC
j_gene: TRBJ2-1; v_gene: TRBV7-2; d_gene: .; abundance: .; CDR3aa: CASSSRKTGNYNEQFF; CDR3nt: TGTGCCAGCAGCTCGCGTAAGACTGGGAACTACAATGAGCAGTTCTTC
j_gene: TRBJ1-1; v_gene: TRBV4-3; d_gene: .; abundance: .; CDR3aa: CASSQGSLNTEAFF; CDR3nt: TGCGCCAGCAGCCAAGGGAGCCTGAACACTGAAGCTTTCTTT
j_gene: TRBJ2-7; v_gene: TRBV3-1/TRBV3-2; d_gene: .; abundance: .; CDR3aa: CASSQDRQGLYEQYF; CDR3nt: TGTGCCAGCAGCCAAGATAGGCAGGGCCTCTACGAGCAGTACTTC
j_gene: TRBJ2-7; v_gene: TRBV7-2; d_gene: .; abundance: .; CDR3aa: CASSLDNYEQYF; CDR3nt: TGTGCCAGCAGCTTAGACAACTACGAGCAGTACTTC
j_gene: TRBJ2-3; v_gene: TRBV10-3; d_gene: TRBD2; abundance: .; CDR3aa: CAISGPGGANTDTQYF; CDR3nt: TGTGCCATCAGTGGCCCCGGGGGGGCGAACACAGATACGCAGTATTTT
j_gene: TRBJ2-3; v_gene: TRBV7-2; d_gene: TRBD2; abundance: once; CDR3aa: CASTRSRGGGTDTQYF; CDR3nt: TGTGCCAGCACCAGATCACGGGGGGGCGGCACAGATACGCAGTATTTT
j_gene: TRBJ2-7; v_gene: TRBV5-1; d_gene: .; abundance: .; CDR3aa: CASRAGNYEQYF; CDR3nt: TGCGCCAGCAGGGCAGGGAACTACGAGCAGTACTTC
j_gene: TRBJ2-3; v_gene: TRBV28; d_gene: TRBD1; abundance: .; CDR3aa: CASSFGTGAADTQYF; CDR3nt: TGTGCCAGCAGTTTCGGGACAGGAGCGGCAGATACGCAGTATTTT
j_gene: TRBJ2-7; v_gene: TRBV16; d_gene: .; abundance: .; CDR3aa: CASSLSPSYEQYF; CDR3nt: TGTGCCAGCAGCCTCTCACCCTCCTACGAGCAGTACTTC
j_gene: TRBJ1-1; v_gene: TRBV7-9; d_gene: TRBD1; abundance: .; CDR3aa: CASSKGTGVTFSTEAFF; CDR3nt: TGTGCCAGCAGCAAGGGGACAGGGGTGACCTTTAGCACTGAAGCTTTCTTT
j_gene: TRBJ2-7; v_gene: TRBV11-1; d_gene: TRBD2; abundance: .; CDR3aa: CASSYTGTSGTYEQYF; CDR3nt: TGTGCCAGCAGTTATACCGGGACTAGCGGCACCTACGAGCAGTACTTC
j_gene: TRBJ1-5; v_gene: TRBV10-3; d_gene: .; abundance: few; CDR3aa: CAIMGQEGQPQHF; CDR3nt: TGTGCCATCATGGGTCAGGAAGGTCAGCCCCAGCATTTT
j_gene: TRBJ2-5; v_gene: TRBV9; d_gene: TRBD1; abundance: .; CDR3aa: CASTRTGVETQYF; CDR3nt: TGTGCCAGCACCCGGACAGGGGTAGAGACCCAGTACTTC
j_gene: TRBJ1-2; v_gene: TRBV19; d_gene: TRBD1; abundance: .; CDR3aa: CASTNQGARGYTF; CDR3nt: TGTGCCAGTACCAACCAGGGGGCGCGTGGCTACACCTTC
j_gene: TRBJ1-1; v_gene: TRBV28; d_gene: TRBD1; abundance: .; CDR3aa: CASSKYRGRSTEAFF; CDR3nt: TGTGCCAGCAGTAAATACAGGGGGCGCAGCACTGAAGCTTTCTTT
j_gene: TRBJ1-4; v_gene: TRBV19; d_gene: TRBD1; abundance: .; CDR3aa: CASYITGGTNEKLFF; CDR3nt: TGTGCCAGTTACATTACAGGGGGCACTAATGAAAAACTGTTTTTT
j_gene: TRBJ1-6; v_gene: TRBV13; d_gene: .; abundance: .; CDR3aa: CASSTGTHNSPLHF; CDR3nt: TGTGCCAGCAGCACCGGGACCCATAATTCACCCCTCCACTTT
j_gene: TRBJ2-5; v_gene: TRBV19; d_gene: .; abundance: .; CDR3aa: CASSARLDQETQYF; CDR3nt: TGTGCCAGTAGTGCACGACTAGATCAAGAGACCCAGTACTTC
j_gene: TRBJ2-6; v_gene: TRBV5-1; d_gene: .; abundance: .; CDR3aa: CASSSGTSSGANVLTF; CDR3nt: TGCGCCAGCAGCTCCGGGACCTCCTCTGGGGCCAACGTCCTGACTTTC
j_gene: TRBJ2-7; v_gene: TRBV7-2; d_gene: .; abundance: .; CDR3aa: CASSPPSYEQYF; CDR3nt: TGTGCCAGCAGCCCCCCCTCCTACGAGCAGTACTTC
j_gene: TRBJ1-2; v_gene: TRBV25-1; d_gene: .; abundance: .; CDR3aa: CASSEFGAAYGYTF; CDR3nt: TGTGCCAGCAGTGAATTTGGCGCAGCATATGGCTACACCTTC
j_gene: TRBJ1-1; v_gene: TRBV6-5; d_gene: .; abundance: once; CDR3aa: CASSYLRQSTEAFF; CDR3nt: TGTGCCAGCAGTTACCTTCGACAGTCGACTGAAGCTTTCTTT
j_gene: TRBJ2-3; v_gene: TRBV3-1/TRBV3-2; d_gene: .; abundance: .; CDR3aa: CASSQYQLATDTQYF; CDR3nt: TGTGCCAGCAGCCAATACCAACTAGCCACAGATACGCAGTATTTT
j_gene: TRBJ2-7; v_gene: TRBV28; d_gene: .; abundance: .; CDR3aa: CASSPLAYEQYF; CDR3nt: TGTGCCAGCAGCCCTCTAGCCTACGAGCAGTACTTC